What follows are 9 T cell receptor beta chains derived from one specimen sequenced in a study of identical twins. One entry per CDR3 protein, called by TCRdb with MiXCR from the 5' RACE reads. The sample includes 460,000 or so distinct CDR3 sequences, 12% to 15% of them seen just once. This same sample was also taken into another study, of yellow fever vaccine responses in identical twins.

The sequenced sample consisted of CD4+ T cells sorted from blood. The receptors were gathered from a young woman in good health.

This clonotype was detected a few times. The rearrangement uses TRBV6-1 and TRBJ2-7; D is uncertain. The CDR3 is made up of 14 amino acids. The germline V and J ends were trimmed by 6 bases and 0 bases, with 12 bases remaining between them. From germline, CDR1 is MNHNS and CDR2 SASEGT. DNA of the CDR3: TGTGCCAGCAGCTCCATGGAGAGCTCCTACGAGCAGTACTTC. It yields the protein CASSSMESSYEQYF.

The rearrangement uses TRBV12-3 or TRBV12-4 and TRBJ2-3; TRBD1 matches at 9 bases. Losses at the gene ends were 10 bases for V and 8 bases for J; bases not matched to a gene: 19. The CDR3 contains 16 residues. CDR3 amino acids: CAISTAGTGFVGTQYF. DNA of the CDR3: TGTGCCATCTCTACTGCCGGGACAGGGTTCGTAGGTACGCAGTATTTT.

The chain combines TRBV18 with TRBJ1-1; D is unclear. The length of the CDR3 is 15 residues. Germline loops: CDR1 KGHSH, CDR2 LQKENI. V was clipped by 4 bases and J by 1 base, with 13 bases between them. Here the CDR3 DNA reads TGTGCCAGCTCACTCCGGACCCTACAGAACACTGAAGCTTTCTTT. As protein: CASSLRTLQNTEAFF.

This clonotype was seen a handful of times. The chain has TRBV11-2 and TRBJ2-5; D is uncertain. There are 13 residues in the CDR3. V lost 7 bases and J 5 bases, leaving 14 bases between the germline ends. Germline CDR1 and CDR2: SGHAT and FQNNGV. DNA of the CDR3: TGTGCCAGCACCTTCCAGCTGCAGGAGACCCAGTACTTC. It specifies CASTFQLQETQYF.

CDR3 nucleotides: TGTGCCAGCAGTGACTCGAGGTCCCAGGGAGGCCCTAGGTCCACCGGGGAGCTGTTTTTT. It codes for CASSDSRSQGGPRSTGELFF. V usage is TRBV6-4 and J usage is TRBJ2-2; TRBD2 might be the D (6 bases). V dropped 0 bases and J dropped 4 bases, with 24 bases sitting between them. Germline-derived CDR1 and CDR2 are MRHNA and SNTAGT. This CDR3 has 20 amino acids.

This clonotype was detected ten times or more. The rearrangement links TRBV12-3 or TRBV12-4 to TRBJ2-3; 11 positions match TRBD2. V lost 6 bases, J lost 3 bases, and 8 bases stayed unmatched. The length of the CDR3 is 16 residues. CDR3 in amino acids: CASRKLAGAVTDTQYF. CDR3 nucleotide sequence: TGTGCCAGCAGGAAACTAGCGGGAGCGGTGACAGATACGCAGTATTTT.

This chain links TRBV20-1 with TRBJ2-5; D is perhaps TRBD2 (5 bases). V shed 5 bases and J shed 2 bases, with 9 bases lying between them. The germline V gene has CDR1 DFQATT and CDR2 SNEGSKA (reference sequence). This CDR3 spans 12 amino acids. For the CDR3, the DNA is TGCAGTGCTTTTCGGGGTCAAGAGACCCAGTACTTC. Translated, it gives CSAFRGQETQYF.

The chain has TRBV12-3 or TRBV12-4 and TRBJ2-1; D perhaps matches TRBD2 (6 bases). V shed 3 bases and J shed 0 bases, with 12 bases lying between them. The CDR3 runs to 16 residues. The CDR3 DNA reads as TGTGCCAGCAGTTTCGGGGGTAAAGCCTCCTACAATGAGCAGTTCTTC. Translated: CASSFGGKASYNEQFF.

This clonotype showed up just a few times. The chain couples TRBV12-3 or TRBV12-4 to TRBJ1-5; 7 bases align to TRBD1. The CDR3 totals 14 residues. V dropped 2 bases and J dropped 6; count of bases not matched to a gene: 4. CDR3 coding DNA: TGTGCCAGCAGTTTAAGGGGGCTTAGTCAGCCCCAGCATTTT. Translation gives CASSLRGLSQPQHF.